What follows are 9 T cell receptor beta chains derived from one specimen sequenced in a study of T cell repertoires in cytomegalovirus infection. TCRdb passed the reads through MiXCR, listing each CDR3 protein once. The data contain about 130,000 distinct CDR3 sequences, 8% to 9% of them singletons. Sequences were obtained from PBMCs. The origin of the receptors is a human donor in good health (CMV status not recorded). Some clones in this sample may be carry-over from other donors' samples.

This clonotype was detected many times. The chain has TRBV10-3 and TRBJ1-1, with TRBD1 as a possible D gene (5 bases). V shed 2 bases and J shed 6 bases, with 10 bases lying between them. Germline CDR1 and CDR2: ENHRY and SYGVKD. The CDR3 is made up of 13 amino acids. The CDR3 bases are TGTGCCATCAGTGAGGTGAGGGGATCTGAAGCTTTCTTT. This codes for CAISEVRGSEAFF.

This clonotype was detected a few times. This rearrangement joins TRBV14 to TRBJ2-1; 8 bases are shared with TRBD1. Germline CDR1 and CDR2: SGHDN and FVKESK. This CDR3 is built from 18 residues. V lost 1 base, J lost 5 bases, and 13 bases stayed unmatched. The chain's CDR3 is CASSQGIFGQGFHNEQFF. DNA for the CDR3: TGTGCCAGCAGCCAAGGGATTTTCGGACAGGGTTTCCACAATGAGCAGTTCTTC.

The sample holds a few counts of this clonotype. CDR3 sequence (DNA): TGCGCCAGCAGTCAATCTCCCGTAGCGGGGAGTGCCTACGAGCAGTACTTC. Translated, it gives CASSQSPVAGSAYEQYF. The chain recombines TRBV23-1 with TRBJ2-7; the match to TRBD2 covers 8 bases. TRBV23-1 is classed as an ORF, of uncertain function. The CDR3 has 17 amino acids. The V segment lost 0 bases and the J segment 2 bases; nucleotides outside the gene matches: 9.

In its sample, this clonotype was seen many times. This rearrangement joins TRBV7-2 to TRBJ2-1; 11 bases are shared with TRBD2. The CDR3 loop spans 16 amino acids. V shed 3 bases, J shed 10 bases, and the junction held 11 bases outside the gene matches. The V gene's germline CDR1 is SGHTA and CDR2 FQGNSA. The CDR3 loop reads CASSFAVAGGPREQFF. In DNA form, the CDR3 reads TGTGCCAGCAGCTTTGCAGTAGCGGGGGGGCCGCGGGAGCAGTTCTTC. The full variable domain, with the rest looked up from reference TRBV7-2 and TRBJ2-1, is GAGVSQSPSNKVTEKGKDVELRCDPISGHTALYWYRQSLGQGLEFLIYFQGNSAPDKSGLPSDRFSAERTGGSVSTLTIQRTQQEDSAVYLCASSFAVAGGPREQFFGPGTRLTVL.

In this sample, this clonotype turned up a few times. The V call is TRBV14, the J call TRBJ2-7; weak D call: TRBD2 (5 bases). Germline values: CDR1 SGHDN, CDR2 FVKESK. This CDR3 spans 13 amino acids. Deletions cut 1 base from V and 6 bases from J, with 10 bases between. The CDR3 region is CASSQAGVGEQYF. Here the CDR3 DNA reads TGTGCCAGCAGCCAAGCCGGGGTGGGCGAGCAGTACTTC.

This clonotype was counted between two and nine times. This sequence joins TRBV5-4 and TRBJ2-2, with 10 bases identical to TRBD2. The CDR3 totals 16 residues. The germline V gene encodes CDR1 SGHNT and CDR2 YYREEE (reference sequence). Germline trimming cut 3 bases from V and 3 bases from J; bases unmatched to any gene: 5. The CDR3, as DNA: TGTGCCAGCAGCTCTCCTCTAGCGGGGGACACCGGGGAGCTGTTTTTT. The encoded protein is CASSSPLAGDTGELFF.

This clonotype was seen many times. V is TRBV5-6 and J is TRBJ2-1; D unresolved. V gave up 4 bases and J gave up 10 bases, with 12 bases separating them. The CDR3 runs 12 residues. CDR1 and CDR2 from the germline V gene are SGHDT and YYEEEE. The CDR3 region is CASSPRTLEQFF. The CDR3, as DNA: TGTGCCAGCAGCCCCCGGACCCTCGAGCAGTTCTTC. Full variable domain (missing parts from reference TRBV5-6 and TRBJ2-1): DAGVTQSPTHLIKTRGQQVTLRCSPKSGHDTVSWYQQALGQGPQFIFQYYEEEERQRGNFPDRFSGHQFPNYSSELNVNALLLGDSALYLCASSPRTLEQFFGPGTRLTVL.

The chain is built from TRBV5-1 and TRBJ2-2; D possibly corresponds to TRBD1 (6 bases). The CDR3 length is 16 residues. Trimming cost V 3 bases and J 2 bases, with 14 bases left between them. Germline loops: CDR1 SGHRS, CDR2 YFSETQ. CDR3 nucleotides: TGCGCCAGCAGCTCTGGGACAAAATTAAACACCGGGGAGCTGTTTTTT. It is translated as CASSSGTKLNTGELFF.

This clonotype has just a few counts. The gene calls are TRBV27 and TRBJ2-1, with TRBD1 matching 8 bases. J gave up 9 bases and V 6 bases, and 4 bases lay outside the gene matches. The length of the CDR3 is 12 residues. CDR1 MNHEY and CDR2 SMNVEV come from the germline V gene (reference sequence). The CDR3 DNA reads as TGTGCCAGCAGCAGGACAGGGACTGAGCAGTTCTTC. Translation: CASSRTGTEQFF.